The source of this T cell receptor beta chain is a study of cytomegalovirus exposure and HLA in healthy donors. Study conclusions and caveats: Cytomegalovirus status, reportedly, was diagnosed with high specificity and sensitivity by the classifier. The analysis excluded some indistinguishable V segments, including TRBV6-2 and TRBV6-3. A later analysis reportedly found fewer N-insertions in an Asian-associated ancestry cluster than the approximately 670-donor mean.

A multiplex PCR was run with 60 Vbeta primers and 13 Jbeta primers. Method: immunoSEQ multiplex PCR; TCRdb's copy keeps in-frame clones and lacks some. The repertoire holds under 200,000 clones, with 60% to 80% as singletons. Germline V gene sequence: CDR1 SEHNR, CDR2 FQNEAQ (reference sequence). CDR3 length equals 14 residues. Trimming took 6 bases from V and 0 from J; bases not matched to a gene: 4. In the case of this clone: Antigen specificity is unknown.

Material: PBMCs. The rearrangement uses TRBV7-9 and TRBJ2-7; TRBD1 aligns across 8 bases. This TCR was sampled from a man in his 60s in good health and CMV-seronegative. The DNA of the CDR3 is TGTGCCAGCAGACCAGGGGGCGGCTCCTACGAGCAGTACTTC. Its protein product is CASRPGGGSYEQYF.